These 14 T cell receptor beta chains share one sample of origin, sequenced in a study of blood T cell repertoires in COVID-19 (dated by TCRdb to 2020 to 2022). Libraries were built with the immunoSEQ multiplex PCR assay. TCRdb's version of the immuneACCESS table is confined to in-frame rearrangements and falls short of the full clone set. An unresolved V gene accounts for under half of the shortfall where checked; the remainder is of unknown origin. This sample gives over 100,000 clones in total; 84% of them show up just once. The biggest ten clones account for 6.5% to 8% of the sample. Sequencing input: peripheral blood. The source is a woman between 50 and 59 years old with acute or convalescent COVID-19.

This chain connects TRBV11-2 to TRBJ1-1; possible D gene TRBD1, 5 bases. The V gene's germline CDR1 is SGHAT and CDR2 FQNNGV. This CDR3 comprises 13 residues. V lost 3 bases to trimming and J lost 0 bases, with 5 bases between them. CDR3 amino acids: CASSLTVNTEAFF. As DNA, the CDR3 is TGTGCCAGCAGCTTGACAGTGAACACTGAAGCTTTCTTT. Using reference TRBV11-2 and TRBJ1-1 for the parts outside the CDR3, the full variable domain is EAGVAQSPRYKIIEKRQSVAFWCNPISGHATLYWYQQILGQGPKLLIQFQNNGVVDDSQLPKDRFSAERLKGVDSTLKIQPAKLEDSAVYLCASSLTVNTEAFFGQGTRLTVV.

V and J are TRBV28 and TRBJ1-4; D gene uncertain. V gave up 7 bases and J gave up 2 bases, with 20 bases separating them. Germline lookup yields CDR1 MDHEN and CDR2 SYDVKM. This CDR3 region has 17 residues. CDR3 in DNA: TGTGCCAGCACCTCCCCGAGGTCGGAGTTCACTAATGAAAAACTGTTTTTT. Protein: CASTSPRSEFTNEKLFF. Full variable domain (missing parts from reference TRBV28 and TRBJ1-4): DVKVTQSSRYLVKRTGEKVFLECVQDMDHENMFWYRQDPGLGLRLIYFSYDVKMKEKGDIPEGYSVSREKKERFSLILESASTNQTSMYLCASTSPRSEFTNEKLFFGSGTQLSVL.

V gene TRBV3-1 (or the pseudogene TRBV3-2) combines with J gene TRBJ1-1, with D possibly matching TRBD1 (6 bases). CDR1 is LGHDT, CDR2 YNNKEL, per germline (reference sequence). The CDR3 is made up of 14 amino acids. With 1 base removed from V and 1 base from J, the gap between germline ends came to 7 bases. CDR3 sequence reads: CASSQGRGNTEAFF. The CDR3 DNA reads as TGTGCCAGCAGCCAAGGCAGGGGGAACACTGAAGCTTTCTTT.

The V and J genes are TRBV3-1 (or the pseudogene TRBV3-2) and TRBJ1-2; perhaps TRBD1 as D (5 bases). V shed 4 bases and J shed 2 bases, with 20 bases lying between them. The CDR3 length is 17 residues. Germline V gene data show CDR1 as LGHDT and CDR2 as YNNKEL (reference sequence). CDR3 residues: CASSLQRPGKQNYGYTF. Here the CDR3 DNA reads TGTGCCAGCAGCCTACAAAGACCAGGGAAGCAGAACTATGGCTACACCTTC.

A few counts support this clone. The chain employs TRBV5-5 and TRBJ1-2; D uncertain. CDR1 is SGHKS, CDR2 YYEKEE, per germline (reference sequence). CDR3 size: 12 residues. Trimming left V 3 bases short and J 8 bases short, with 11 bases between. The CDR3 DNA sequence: TGTGCCAGCAGCTCGGAATACGGGGGCTACACCTTC. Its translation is CASSSEYGGYTF. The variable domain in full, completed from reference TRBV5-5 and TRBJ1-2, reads DAGVTQSPTHLIKTRGQQVTLRCSPISGHKSVSWYQQVLGQGPQFIFQYYEKEERGRGNFPDRFSARQFPNYSSELNVNALLLGDSALYLCASSSEYGGYTFGSGTRLTVV.

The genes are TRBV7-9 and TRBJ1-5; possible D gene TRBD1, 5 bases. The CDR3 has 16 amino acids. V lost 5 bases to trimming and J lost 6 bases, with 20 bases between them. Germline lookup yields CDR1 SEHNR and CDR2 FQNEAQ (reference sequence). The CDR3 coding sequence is TGTGCCAGCAGCCAAGGCGGGGGTTACGGCAGTCAGCCCCAGCATTTT. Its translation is CASSQGGGYGSQPQHF.

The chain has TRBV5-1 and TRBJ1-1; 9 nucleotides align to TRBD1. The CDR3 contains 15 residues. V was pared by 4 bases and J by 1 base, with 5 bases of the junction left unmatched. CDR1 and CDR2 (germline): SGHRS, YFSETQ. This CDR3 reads CASSARTGENTEAFF. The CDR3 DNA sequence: TGCGCCAGCAGCGCCCGGACAGGGGAGAACACTGAAGCTTTCTTT.

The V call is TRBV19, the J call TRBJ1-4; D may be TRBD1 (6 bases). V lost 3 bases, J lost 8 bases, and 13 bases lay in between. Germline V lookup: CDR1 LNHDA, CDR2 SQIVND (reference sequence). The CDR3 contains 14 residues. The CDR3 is CASSIRGLGEKLFF. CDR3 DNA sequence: TGTGCCAGTAGTATCAGGGGCCTGGGGGAAAAACTGTTTTTT.

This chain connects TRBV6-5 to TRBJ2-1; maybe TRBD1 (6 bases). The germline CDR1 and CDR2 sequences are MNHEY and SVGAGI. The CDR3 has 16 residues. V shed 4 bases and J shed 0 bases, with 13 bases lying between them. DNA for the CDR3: TGTGCCAGCAGTTTAACAGGGTTGAGCTCCTACAATGAGCAGTTCTTC. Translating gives CASSLTGLSSYNEQFF.

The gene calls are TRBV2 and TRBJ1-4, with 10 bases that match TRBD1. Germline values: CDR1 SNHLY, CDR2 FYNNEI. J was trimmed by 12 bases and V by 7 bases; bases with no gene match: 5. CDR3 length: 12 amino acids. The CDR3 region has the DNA TGTGCCAGCAAACGGGACAGGGGTGAACTGTTTTTT. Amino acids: CASKRDRGELFF.

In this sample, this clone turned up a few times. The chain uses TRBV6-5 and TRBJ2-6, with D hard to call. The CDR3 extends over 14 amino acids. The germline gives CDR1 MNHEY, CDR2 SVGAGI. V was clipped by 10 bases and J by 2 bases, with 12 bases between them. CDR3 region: CATGPRAGANVLTF. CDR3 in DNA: TGTGCCACCGGTCCAAGAGCTGGGGCCAACGTCCTGACTTTC.

CDR3 region: CASSQEGGTGELFF. As DNA, the CDR3 is TGTGCCAGCAGCCAAGAGGGAGGCACCGGGGAGCTGTTTTTT. V usage is TRBV3-1 (or the pseudogene TRBV3-2) and J usage is TRBJ2-2; D may be TRBD2 (6 bases). Germline CDR1 and CDR2: LGHDT and YNNKEL (reference sequence). The germline V and J ends were trimmed by 0 bases and 4 bases, with 6 bases remaining between them. The CDR3 is made up of 14 amino acids.

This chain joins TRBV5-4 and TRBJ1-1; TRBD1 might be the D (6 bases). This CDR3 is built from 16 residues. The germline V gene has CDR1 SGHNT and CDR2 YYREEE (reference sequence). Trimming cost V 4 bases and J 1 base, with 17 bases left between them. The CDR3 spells CASSPSSTGKNTEAFF. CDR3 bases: TGTGCCAGCAGCCCATCCTCTACAGGGAAGAACACTGAAGCTTTCTTT.

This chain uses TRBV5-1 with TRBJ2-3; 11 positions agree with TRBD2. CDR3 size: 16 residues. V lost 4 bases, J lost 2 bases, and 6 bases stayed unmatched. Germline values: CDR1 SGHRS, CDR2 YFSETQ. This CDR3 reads CASSPIAGGVTDTQYF. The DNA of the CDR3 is TGCGCCAGCAGCCCAATAGCGGGGGGGGTCACAGATACGCAGTATTTT.